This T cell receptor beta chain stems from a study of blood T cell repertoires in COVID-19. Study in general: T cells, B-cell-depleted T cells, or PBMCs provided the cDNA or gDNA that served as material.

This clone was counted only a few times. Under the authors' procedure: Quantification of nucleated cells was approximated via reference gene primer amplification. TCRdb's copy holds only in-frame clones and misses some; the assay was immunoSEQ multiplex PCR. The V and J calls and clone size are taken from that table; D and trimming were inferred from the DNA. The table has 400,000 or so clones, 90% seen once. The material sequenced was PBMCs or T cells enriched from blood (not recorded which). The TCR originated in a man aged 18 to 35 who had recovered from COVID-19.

CDR3: CASSLVNSGNTIYF. CDR3 DNA: TGTGCCAGCAGCTTAGTCAACTCTGGAAACACCATATATTTT. The V and J genes are TRBV11-3 and TRBJ1-3; D uncertain. Germline lookup yields CDR1 SGHNT and CDR2 YENEEA. This CDR3 region has 14 residues. V dropped 1 base and J dropped 0 bases, with 4 bases sitting between them. The full variable domain, with the rest looked up from reference TRBV11-3 and TRBJ1-3, is EAGVVQSPRYKIIEKKQPVAFWCNPISGHNTLYWYLQNLGQGPELLIRYENEEAVDDSQLPKDRFSAERLKGVDSTLKIQPAELGDSAVYLCASSLVNSGNTIYFGEGSWLTVV.